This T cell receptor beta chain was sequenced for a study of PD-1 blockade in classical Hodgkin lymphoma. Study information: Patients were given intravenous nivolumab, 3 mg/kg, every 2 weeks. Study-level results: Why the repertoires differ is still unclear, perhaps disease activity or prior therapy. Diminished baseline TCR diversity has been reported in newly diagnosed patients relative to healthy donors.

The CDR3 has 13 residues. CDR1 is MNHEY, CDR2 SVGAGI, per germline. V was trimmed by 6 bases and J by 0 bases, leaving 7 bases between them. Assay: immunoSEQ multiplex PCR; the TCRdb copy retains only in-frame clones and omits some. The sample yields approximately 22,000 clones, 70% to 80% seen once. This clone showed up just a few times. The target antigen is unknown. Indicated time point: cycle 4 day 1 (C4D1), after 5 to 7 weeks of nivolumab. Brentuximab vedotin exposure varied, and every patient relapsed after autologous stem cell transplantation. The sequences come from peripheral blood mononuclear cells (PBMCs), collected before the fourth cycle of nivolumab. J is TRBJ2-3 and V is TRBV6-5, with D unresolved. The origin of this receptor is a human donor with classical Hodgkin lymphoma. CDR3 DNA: TGTGCCAGCAGAGAACTTAGCACAGATACGCAGTATTTT. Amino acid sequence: CASRELSTDTQYF.